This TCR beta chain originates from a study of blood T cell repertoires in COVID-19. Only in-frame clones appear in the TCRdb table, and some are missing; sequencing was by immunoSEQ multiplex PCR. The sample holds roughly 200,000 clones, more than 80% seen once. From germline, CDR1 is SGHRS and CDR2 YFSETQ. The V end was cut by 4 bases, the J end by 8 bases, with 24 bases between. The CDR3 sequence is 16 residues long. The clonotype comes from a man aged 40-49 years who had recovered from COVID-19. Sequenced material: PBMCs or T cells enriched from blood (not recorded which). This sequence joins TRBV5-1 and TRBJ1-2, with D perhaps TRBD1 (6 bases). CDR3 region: CASSPIRQATATGYTF. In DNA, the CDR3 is TGCGCCAGCAGCCCTATAAGACAGGCCACGGCAACCGGCTACACCTTC.